This TCR beta chain appears in the sequencing data of a study of T cell repertoires in cytomegalovirus infection. Study at large: CMV infection plus the matching HLA type was flagged by public TCR beta signatures. Study results and limitations: Dominant in the ex vivo response were TCR beta clonotypes restricted by HLA-C and specific for CMV.

The CDR3 consists of 14 residues. Per germline, CDR1 LNHNV and CDR2 YYDKDF (reference sequence). The V end lost 5 bases, the J end lost 3 bases, and 14 bases lay between the germline ends. Each CDR3 protein gets one entry after TCRdb re-called the reads with MiXCR. The profile shows some 62,000 distinct CDR3 sequences, around 21% of them singletons. As concerns this clonotype: Antigen: not known.

The rearrangement joins TRBV15 to TRBJ2-7; D is perhaps TRBD2 (6 bases). Material: CD8+ T cells from cultured PBMCs, obtained from culture after CMV antigen stimulation. The receptor comes from a human donor in good health (CMV status not recorded). Some clones in this sample may be carry-over from other donors' samples. CDR3 loop: CATSDRSGSYEQYF. The CDR3 nucleotides are TGTGCCACCAGCGACCGATCCGGGAGCTACGAGCAGTACTTC.